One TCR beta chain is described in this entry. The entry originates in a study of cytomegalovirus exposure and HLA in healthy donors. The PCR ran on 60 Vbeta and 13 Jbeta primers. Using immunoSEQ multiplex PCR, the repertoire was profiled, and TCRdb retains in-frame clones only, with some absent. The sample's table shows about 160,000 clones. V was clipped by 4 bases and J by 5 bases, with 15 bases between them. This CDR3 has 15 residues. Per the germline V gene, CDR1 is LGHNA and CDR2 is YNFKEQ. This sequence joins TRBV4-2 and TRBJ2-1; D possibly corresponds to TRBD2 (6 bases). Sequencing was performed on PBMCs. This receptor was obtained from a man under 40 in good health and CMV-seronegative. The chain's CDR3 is CASSPSGAPDNEQFF. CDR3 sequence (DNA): TGTGCCAGCAGCCCCTCGGGAGCCCCCGACAATGAGCAGTTCTTC.